The 12 T cell receptor beta chains listed next were all sequenced from one sample in a study of T cell responses to AZD1222 COVID-19 vaccine. Libraries were prepared by immunoSEQ multiplex PCR; TCRdb keeps only in-frame clonotypes and omits some of them. Of some 170,000 clones listed, roughly 88% are singletons. This specimen was peripheral blood, taken 28 days after the second AZD1222 dose. The receptors originated from an adult who received the AZD1222 COVID-19 vaccine.

V is TRBV19 and J is TRBJ1-1; tentatively, D is TRBD1 (5 bases). The germline V gene encodes CDR1 LNHDA and CDR2 SQIVND (reference sequence). This CDR3 contains 13 residues. Trimming removed 3 bases from V and 5 bases from J, with 10 bases in between. Here the CDR3 reads CASSMGPTTEAFF. The CDR3 DNA is TGTGCCAGTAGTATGGGACCAACGACTGAAGCTTTCTTT.

This clone was seen ten or more times. The genes are TRBV29-1 and TRBJ1-2; D is perhaps TRBD1 (6 bases). Germline CDR1 and CDR2: SQVTM and ANQGSEA. The CDR3 has 12 amino acids. CDR3 residues: CSCDTGNYGYTF. The DNA of the CDR3 is TGCAGTTGCGATACAGGGAACTATGGCTACACCTTC.

The V call is TRBV6-5, the J call TRBJ1-4; TRBD1 might be the D (6 bases). This CDR3 is built from 13 residues. Per the germline V gene, CDR1 is MNHEY and CDR2 is SVGAGI. V lost 7 bases and J 4 bases, leaving 10 bases between the germline ends. The CDR3: CASNRQDNEKLFF. CDR3 in DNA: TGTGCCAGCAATCGACAGGATAATGAAAAACTGTTTTTT.

The chain recombines TRBV2 with TRBJ1-2; 10 bases agree with TRBD1. With V trimmed by 0 bases and J by 5 bases, 12 bases remained unmatched. From germline, CDR1 is SNHLY and CDR2 FYNNEI. This CDR3 is built from 18 residues. The CDR3 bases are TGTGCCAGCAGTGAAGCCCCCCCCGACAGGGGGCGCGTTTATGGCTACACCTTC. Its translation is CASSEAPPDRGRVYGYTF.

The CDR3 DNA sequence: TGTGCCAGCAGCGCTTTTGCAGGCTCTAACTATGGCTACACCTTC. Residues: CASSAFAGSNYGYTF. This chain connects TRBV9 to TRBJ1-2; D is unresolved. This CDR3 spans 15 amino acids. The germline V gene encodes CDR1 SGDLS and CDR2 YYNGEE. V was clipped by 3 bases and J by 0 bases, with 12 bases between them. The full variable domain, in which reference TRBV9 and TRBJ1-2 provide the parts outside the CDR3, is DSGVTQTPKHLITATGQRVTLRCSPRSGDLSVYWYQQSLDQGLQFLIQYYNGEERAKGNILERFSAQQFPDLHSELNLSSLELGDSALYFCASSAFAGSNYGYTFGSGTRLTVV.

This chain connects TRBV6-1 to TRBJ1-6; D is ambiguous. Trimming pared 2 bases from V and 4 bases from J, leaving 0 bases between. Looked up from germline, CDR1 is MNHNS and CDR2 is SASEGT. The CDR3 spans 12 residues. The CDR3 loop is CASSEYNSPLHF. CDR3 in DNA: TGTGCCAGCAGTGAATATAATTCACCCCTCCACTTT.

V is TRBV19 and J is TRBJ1-2; D gene unclear. CDR3 length: 11 amino acids. The germline V and J ends were trimmed by 8 bases and 5 bases, with 9 bases remaining between them. Germline CDR1 reads LNHDA; CDR2 reads SQIVND (reference sequence). DNA for the CDR3: TGTGCCAGTGCTCCAGGATATGGCTACACCTTC. This gives the protein CASAPGYGYTF.

The genes are TRBV18 and TRBJ2-1, with D possibly called TRBD1 or TRBD2 (6 bases each). The CDR3 is 17 residues long. Germline V gene lookup returns CDR1 KGHSH and CDR2 LQKENI. V was clipped by 3 bases and J by 4 bases, with 19 bases between them. The DNA for the CDR3 is TGTGCCAGCTCACCCCCCGAGGGGGGAACCACATACAATGAGCAGTTCTTC. Amino acids: CASSPPEGGTTYNEQFF.

This clone was seen only a few times. The chain recombines TRBV15 with TRBJ1-4; D is perhaps TRBD1 (5 bases). The CDR3 loop spans 15 amino acids. Trimming removed 0 bases at V and 6 bases at J, with 11 bases between. Per germline, CDR1 LNHNV and CDR2 YYDKDF (reference sequence). CDR3 sequence: CATSRDKGWDEKLFF. CDR3 nucleotide sequence: TGTGCCACCAGCAGAGATAAGGGGTGGGATGAAAAACTGTTTTTT.

This chain uses TRBV2 with TRBJ1-2, with TRBD1 identical over 12 bases. V dropped 4 bases and J dropped 8; count of bases not matched to a gene: 8. The CDR3 totals 15 residues. Germline V lookup: CDR1 SNHLY, CDR2 FYNNEI. CDR3 DNA sequence: TGTGCCAGCAGTGGGGGACAGGGGGCATTTAGCGGCTACACCTTC. This encodes CASSGGQGAFSGYTF.

In its sample, this clone was seen once. The chain has TRBV7-6 and TRBJ2-3, with no clear D. Per germline, CDR1 SGHVS and CDR2 FNYEAQ. The CDR3 sequence is 14 residues long. V was cut by 0 bases and J by 7 bases, with 11 bases left in between. DNA for the CDR3: TGTGCCAGCAGCTTAGCCGACTCACCGAATACGCAGTATTTT. The encoded protein is CASSLADSPNTQYF.

The chain carries TRBV11-1 and TRBJ2-3; D possibly corresponds to TRBD2 (6 bases). The CDR3 is made up of 17 amino acids. The ends were cut back, 0 bases at V and 0 bases at J, with 13 bases in the middle. From germline, CDR1 is SGHAT and CDR2 FQDESV (reference sequence). The CDR3 reads CASSLAPGLPSTDTQYF. CDR3 in DNA: TGTGCCAGCAGCTTAGCTCCGGGACTGCCTAGCACAGATACGCAGTATTTT.